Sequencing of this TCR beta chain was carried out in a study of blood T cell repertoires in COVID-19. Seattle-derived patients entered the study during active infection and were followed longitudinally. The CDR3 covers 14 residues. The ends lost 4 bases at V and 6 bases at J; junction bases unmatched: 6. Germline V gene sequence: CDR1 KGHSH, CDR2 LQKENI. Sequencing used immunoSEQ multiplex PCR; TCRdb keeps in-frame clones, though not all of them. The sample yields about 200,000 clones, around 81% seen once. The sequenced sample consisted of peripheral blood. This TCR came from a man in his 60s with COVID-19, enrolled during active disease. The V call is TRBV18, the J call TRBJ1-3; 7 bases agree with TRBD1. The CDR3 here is CASSLGTGENTIYF. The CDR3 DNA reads TGTGCCAGCTCACTGGGCACAGGGGAAAACACCATATATTTT.